The 2 T cell receptor beta chains in this list originate from one sample, sequenced in a study of graft-versus-host responses after intestinal transplantation listed by TCRdb under 2021. Their antigens remain unidentified. Libraries were made using the immunoSEQ multiplex PCR assay. Sourced from immuneACCESS, this table was stored by TCRdb with only in-frame sequences that have V and J called. A share of the clones is absent; for the studies checked, an unresolved V gene accounts for under half, and the remainder has no known explanation. This sample gives 75,000 to 90,000 clones in total; about 89% of them show up just once. Clones ranked in the top ten supply 0.3% to 0.4% of the sample. According to the study, the label for this sample's time point signals: cells obtained before transplantation from donor or recipient. Sequenced here: unstimulated CD4+ T cells sorted from spleen or lymph node cells, sampled before intestinal transplant. These receptors were collected from a human donor who received an intestinal transplant.

The CDR3 is CASSAPGVAGVTDTQYF. CDR3 in DNA: TGTGCCAGCAGCGCTCCCGGGGTAGCGGGGGTCACAGATACGCAGTATTTT. The J gene is TRBJ2-3, the V gene TRBV7-9; the match to TRBD2 covers 9 bases. Germline V gene sequence: CDR1 SEHNR, CDR2 FQNEAQ (reference sequence). The V gene end was trimmed by 5 bases and the J gene end by 2 bases; junction bases not matched to a gene: 11. This CDR3 comprises 17 residues. Variable domain in full (rest from reference TRBV7-9 and TRBJ2-3): DTGVSQNPRHKITKRGQNVTFRCDPISEHNRLYWYRQTLGQGPEFLTYFQNEAQLEKSRLLSDRFSAERPKGSFSTLEIQRTEQGDSAMYLCASSAPGVAGVTDTQYFGPGTRLTVL.

This chain's CDR3 is CASGWTVTGELFF. CDR3 nucleotide sequence: TGCGCCAGCGGCTGGACAGTCACCGGGGAGCTGTTTTTT. The J gene is TRBJ2-2, the V gene TRBV10-2; maybe TRBD1 (6 bases). Germline CDR1 is WSHSY and CDR2 is SAAADI. The CDR3 covers 13 residues. The V gene lost 8 bases and the J gene lost 4 bases, with 11 bases spanning the gap.